The 27 T cell receptor beta chains reported below all come from one sample, sequenced in a study of T cell repertoires in cytomegalovirus infection (dated by TCRdb to the late 2010s). Data came from an Illumina HiSeq 1500. Clones were called with MiXCR by TCRdb after fastp trimmed the public reads at Q25, and only in-frame beta chains were retained. Every entry covers one CDR3 protein and lists the most common genes and DNA from its rows. This sample holds fewer than 350,000 distinct CDR3 sequences; 25% to 35% were observed only once. Jointly, the top ten make up around 20% of the sample. What this sample's treatment or condition label stands for: in vitro stimulation with specific CMV peptide epitopes to enrich CMV-specific T cells. The antigens these receptors bind are not known. The material sequenced was cultured PBMCs, taken from culture after CMV antigen stimulation. These TCRs come from a human donor in good health (CMV status not recorded). Some clones in this sample may be carry-over from other donors' samples.

The table lists this clonotype with a few counts. The V and J genes are TRBV7-2 and TRBJ2-2; 11 nucleotides agree with TRBD2. CDR3 size: 16 residues. Trimming took 5 bases from V and 5 from J; bases not matched to a gene: 7. Per the germline V gene, CDR1 is SGHTA and CDR2 is FQGNSA. The CDR3 region is CASSPQLAGATGELFF. CDR3 nucleotide sequence: TGTGCCAGCAGCCCTCAACTAGCGGGGGCTACCGGGGAGCTGTTTTTT.

This chain connects TRBV7-3 to TRBJ2-1; D remains ambiguous. Germline loops: CDR1 SGHTA, CDR2 FQGTGA. Trimming took 2 bases from V and 7 from J, leaving 12 bases between them. The CDR3 totals 14 residues. The CDR3 here is CASSLVASYNEQFF. CDR3 coding DNA: TGTGCCAGCAGCTTAGTCGCTAGTTATAATGAGCAGTTCTTC. Supplemented by reference TRBV7-3 and TRBJ2-1, the full variable domain reads GAGVSQTPSNKVTEKGKYVELRCDPISGHTALYWYRQSLGQGPEFLIYFQGTGAADDSGLPNDRFFAVRPEGSVSTLKIQRTERGDSAVYLCASSLVASYNEQFFGPGTRLTVL.

The chain links TRBV7-9 to TRBJ2-1, with a possible D match to TRBD1 (5 bases). The CDR3 loop spans 13 amino acids. V was clipped by 5 bases and J by 6 bases, with 11 bases between them. Germline CDR1 SEHNR, CDR2 FQNEAQ (reference sequence). CDR3 in DNA: TGTGCCAGCAGCCCACGGACACTCAATGAGCAGTTCTTC. Protein product: CASSPRTLNEQFF.

Many counts were recorded for this clonotype. DNA of the CDR3: TGTGCCAGCCTAGGACAGGGGGCAAGAGGCTACACCTTC. Its protein is CASLGQGARGYTF. This chain connects TRBV7-9 to TRBJ1-2; TRBD1 agrees at 11 bases. The V and J ends lost 8 bases and 8 bases, in that order; junction bases with no gene match: 7. Germline CDR1 SEHNR, CDR2 FQNEAQ (reference sequence). The CDR3 loop spans 13 amino acids.

The genes are TRBV6-2 or TRBV6-3 and TRBJ2-1, with 8 bases aligning to TRBD1. V lost 2 bases, J lost 7 bases, and 7 bases stayed unmatched. The V gene's germline CDR1 is MNHEY and CDR2 SVGEGT. The CDR3 consists of 15 residues. The CDR3 is CASSYSRTGINEQFF. In DNA form, the CDR3 reads TGTGCCAGCAGTTACAGCCGGACAGGGATTAATGAGCAGTTCTTC.

The rearrangement joins TRBV18 to TRBJ1-3, with 7 bases aligning to TRBD1. V dropped 5 bases and J dropped 0; count of bases not matched to a gene: 7. Germline V lookup: CDR1 KGHSH, CDR2 LQKENI. This CDR3 contains 16 residues. The DNA of the CDR3 is TGTGCCAGCTCAGTTGGACAGGTTCGCTCTGGAAACACCATATATTTT. It specifies CASSVGQVRSGNTIYF.

The CDR3 nucleotides are TGTGCCAGCAGTCAACGCCCCCCTCTTGGGTTCACTGAAGCTTTCTTT. Translated, it gives CASSQRPPLGFTEAFF. The chain recombines TRBV25-1 with TRBJ1-1, with D uncertain. V was shortened by 5 bases and J by 4 bases, with 20 bases between the two germline ends. The CDR3 is 16 residues long. In germline, CDR1 is MGHDK, CDR2 SYGVNS.

The chain recombines TRBV7-6 with TRBJ2-3; D remains unclear. Germline values: CDR1 SGHVS, CDR2 FNYEAQ. This CDR3 has 15 residues. The germline V and J ends were trimmed by 4 bases and 5 bases, with 16 bases remaining between them. The CDR3 DNA reads as TGTGCCAGCAGCTCCCTCGCTAGGGCGAAAGATACGCAGTATTTT. It codes for CASSSLARAKDTQYF.

This clonotype was picked up a small number of times. CDR3 nucleotide sequence: TGTGCCATCAGTTCCCCGGACCGGGAGGAGCAGTACTTC. Encoded protein: CAISSPDREEQYF. J is TRBJ2-7 and V is TRBV10-3; a possible D gene is TRBD2 (6 bases). Germline CDR1 is ENHRY and CDR2 is SYGVKD. V lost 5 bases, J lost 7 bases, and 15 bases lay in between. This CDR3 is built from 13 residues.

The genes are TRBV24-1 and TRBJ2-3; 10 positions agree with TRBD2. CDR1 and CDR2 (germline): KGHDR, SFDVKD. J was trimmed by 3 bases and V by 3 bases; bases with no gene match: 5. The CDR3 has 16 amino acids. The chain's CDR3 is CATSDTSGTVTDTQYF. The CDR3 coding sequence is TGTGCCACCAGTGATACTAGCGGGACGGTTACAGATACGCAGTATTTT.

J is TRBJ2-7 and V is TRBV24-1; 10 positions match TRBD1. Germline CDR1 KGHDR, CDR2 SFDVKD. V shed 2 bases and J 4 bases; nucleotides not matched to a gene: 7. The CDR3 is 16 amino acids. This CDR3 is CATSDSKTGGGYEQYF. In DNA, the CDR3 is TGTGCCACCAGTGATTCGAAGACAGGGGGCGGGTACGAGCAGTACTTC.

As to this clonotype: This may be a read error: a much more frequent sequence differs by one nucleotide. The chain recombines TRBV5-6 with TRBJ1-2; D is ambiguous. The CDR3 is 14 amino acids. Germline V CDR1 and CDR2: SGHDT, YYEEEE. DNA for the CDR3: TGTACCAGCACCATAATTGAGATTCACTATGGCTACACCTTC. Its protein is CTSTIIEIHYGYTF.

This clonotype showed up many times. The gene calls are TRBV6-1 and TRBJ1-5; D gene unclear. The CDR3 covers 11 residues. V dropped 5 bases and J dropped 8 bases, with 7 bases sitting between them. Germline V gives CDR1 MNHNS, CDR2 SASEGT. The CDR3 region has the DNA TGTGCCAGCAGTATACAGAAGCCCCAGCATTTT. As protein: CASSIQKPQHF.

The chain couples TRBV6-6 to TRBJ2-1; the D is unclear. The CDR3 runs to 13 residues. CDR1 is MNHNY, CDR2 SVGAGI, per germline (reference sequence). V lost 6 bases and J 6 bases, leaving 12 bases between the germline ends. The CDR3 protein is CASSRVVSNEQFF. The CDR3 nucleotides read TGTGCCAGCAGCCGGGTAGTTAGCAATGAGCAGTTCTTC.

The chain employs TRBV28 and TRBJ1-2, with D perhaps TRBD1 (6 bases). V was cut by 7 bases and J by 4 bases, with 10 bases left in between. The CDR3 has 12 amino acids. Germline V gene data show CDR1 as MDHEN and CDR2 as SYDVKM. For the CDR3, the DNA is TGTGCCAGCACCCTGGACAGCTATGGCTACACCTTC. This encodes CASTLDSYGYTF.

This clonotype was detected a few times. This rearrangement joins TRBV4-1 to TRBJ2-7; D is possibly TRBD1 or TRBD2 (5 bases each). The CDR3 sequence is 15 residues long. Germline V gene lookup returns CDR1 MGHRA and CDR2 YSYEKL. V was cut by 3 bases and J by 4 bases, with 16 bases left in between. DNA for the CDR3: TGCGCCAGCAGCCAGGGCCGGGACCTACTTTACGAGCAGTACTTC. As protein: CASSQGRDLLYEQYF.

The chain links TRBV11-2 to TRBJ2-6, with D hard to call. The CDR3 runs 12 residues. Trimming removed 8 bases from V and 13 bases from J, with 15 bases in between. From germline, CDR1 is SGHAT and CDR2 FQNNGV. DNA for the CDR3: TGTGCCAGCGGACCCGACCTCTCGGTCCTGACTTTC. Translated: CASGPDLSVLTF. Full variable domain (remainder filled in from reference TRBV11-2 and TRBJ2-6): EAGVAQSPRYKIIEKRQSVAFWCNPISGHATLYWYQQILGQGPKLLIQFQNNGVVDDSQLPKDRFSAERLKGVDSTLKIQPAKLEDSAVYLCASGPDLSVLTFGAGSRLTVL.

The sample holds a few counts of this clonotype. This rearrangement joins TRBV2 to TRBJ1-2; 9 bases agree with TRBD1. Germline CDR1 is SNHLY and CDR2 is FYNNEI. The V segment lost 11 bases and the J segment 5 bases; nucleotides outside the gene matches: 6. The CDR3 is made up of 12 amino acids. CDR3 nucleotides: TGTGCCGGAGACGGGACAGGGTATGGCTACACCTTC. Translating it yields CAGDGTGYGYTF.

This clonotype occurred a few times. This chain joins TRBV5-5 and TRBJ2-1; 9 nucleotides line up with TRBD2. This CDR3 spans 17 amino acids. V was pared by 3 bases and J by 0 bases, with 7 bases of the junction left unmatched. Germline-derived CDR1 and CDR2 are SGHKS and YYEKEE (reference sequence). The CDR3 region has the DNA TGTGCCAGCAGCTCCTTAGCGGGAGACACCTCCTACAATGAGCAGTTCTTC. Residues: CASSSLAGDTSYNEQFF. The complete variable domain, with remaining parts taken from reference TRBV5-5 and TRBJ2-1, reads DAGVTQSPTHLIKTRGQQVTLRCSPISGHKSVSWYQQVLGQGPQFIFQYYEKEERGRGNFPDRFSARQFPNYSSELNVNALLLGDSALYLCASSSLAGDTSYNEQFFGPGTRLTVL.

This rearrangement joins TRBV20-1 to TRBJ2-3; TRBD2 matches 15 bases. Trimming removed 5 bases from V and 3 bases from J; junction bases left unmatched: 15. The CDR3 spans 19 residues. Germline V gene sequence: CDR1 DFQATT, CDR2 SNEGSKA (reference sequence). CDR3 nucleotide sequence: TGCAGTGCTTCCACTGGACTAGCGGGAGGGCCTGTAGTTACAGATACGCAGTATTTT. Protein sequence: CSASTGLAGGPVVTDTQYF.

Comments on this clonotype: One end of the junction is discordant with germline, which a read error may explain. The gene calls are TRBV5-3 and TRBJ2-1, with D uncertain. TRBV5-3 is labeled an ORF, and its function is uncertain. The CDR3 loop spans 14 amino acids. Here the CDR3 DNA reads TGTGCCAGCAGCTTGTACTCCCTTGCCAATGAGCAGTTCTTC. Translation: CASSLYSLANEQFF.

This clonotype has just a few counts. The chain's CDR3 is CAIKGTRSANEQFF. The CDR3 DNA sequence: TGCGCCATCAAGGGGACTAGATCCGCCAATGAGCAGTTCTTC. V and J are TRBV10-2 and TRBJ2-1; 8 nucleotides agree with TRBD2. Per the germline V gene, CDR1 is WSHSY and CDR2 is SAAADI. The CDR3 runs 14 residues. Trimming removed 10 bases from V and 6 bases from J; junction bases left unmatched: 11.

This clonotype was detected only a few times. The V and J genes are TRBV14 and TRBJ1-2; possible D gene TRBD1, 6 bases. Germline values: CDR1 SGHDN, CDR2 FVKESK. V was cut by 6 bases and J by 6 bases, with 17 bases left in between. This CDR3 region has 14 residues. The CDR3 is CASRLSGTQHGYTF. The CDR3 DNA reads as TGTGCCAGCAGGCTGTCCGGGACACAGCATGGCTACACCTTC.

This rearrangement joins TRBV15 to TRBJ2-2; 7 bases fit TRBD2. The CDR3 spans 18 residues. Trimming at V came to 0 bases and at J to 1 base, leaving 8 bases not matched to a gene. Germline V gene data show CDR1 as LNHNV and CDR2 as YYDKDF (reference sequence). The CDR3 DNA sequence: TGTGCCACCAGCAGAGATCTTGGGCTAGCGGAGAACACCGGGGAGCTGTTTTTT. It encodes CATSRDLGLAENTGELFF. Using reference TRBV15 and TRBJ2-2 for the parts outside the CDR3, the full variable domain is DAMVIQNPRYQVTQFGKPVTLSCSQTLNHNVMYWYQQKSSQAPKLLFHYYDKDFNNEADTPDNFQSRRPNTSFCFLDIRSPGLGDTAMYLCATSRDLGLAENTGELFFGEGSRLTVL.

Ten or more counts support this clonotype. This chain connects TRBV28 to TRBJ2-7, with TRBD2 identical over 7 bases. Germline CDR1 reads MDHEN; CDR2 reads SYDVKM. The ends lost 8 bases at V and 0 bases at J; junction bases unmatched: 13. This CDR3 comprises 16 residues. The chain's CDR3 is CASEPSSGSSSYEQYF. DNA of the CDR3: TGTGCCAGCGAACCCTCTAGCGGATCTAGCTCCTACGAGCAGTACTTC.

This clonotype showed up just a few times. This sequence joins TRBV7-2 and TRBJ2-5; 8 bases align to TRBD2. V shed 4 bases and J 5 bases; nucleotides not matched to a gene: 6. The CDR3 runs to 14 residues. Germline loops: CDR1 SGHTA, CDR2 FQGNSA. The CDR3 sequence: CASSSFGRAETQYF. The CDR3 DNA reads as TGTGCCAGCAGCTCCTTCGGGAGGGCGGAGACCCAGTACTTC.

The chain employs TRBV20-1 and TRBJ2-1; TRBD1 is a possible D gene (6 bases). The CDR3 spans 15 residues. Per germline, CDR1 DFQATT and CDR2 SNEGSKA (reference sequence). Trimming took off 1 base at V and 6 bases at J, with 16 bases between the two ends. The DNA for the CDR3 is TGCAGTGCTAGAGTATTTGGGGGCGCGGGCAATGAGCAGTTCTTC. Its protein is CSARVFGGAGNEQFF.